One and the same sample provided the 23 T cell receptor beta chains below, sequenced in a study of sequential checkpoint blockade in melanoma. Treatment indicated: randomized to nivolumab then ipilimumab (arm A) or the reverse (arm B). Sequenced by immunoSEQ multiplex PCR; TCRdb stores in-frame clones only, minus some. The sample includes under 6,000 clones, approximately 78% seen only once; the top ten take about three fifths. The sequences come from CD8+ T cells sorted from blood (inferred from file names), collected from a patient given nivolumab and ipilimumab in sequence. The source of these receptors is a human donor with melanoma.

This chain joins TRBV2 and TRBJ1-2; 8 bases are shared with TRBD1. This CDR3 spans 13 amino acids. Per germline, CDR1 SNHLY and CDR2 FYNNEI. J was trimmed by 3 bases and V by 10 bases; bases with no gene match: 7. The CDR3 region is CATETGVDYGYTF. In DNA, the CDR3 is TGTGCCACTGAGACAGGGGTGGACTATGGCTACACCTTC.

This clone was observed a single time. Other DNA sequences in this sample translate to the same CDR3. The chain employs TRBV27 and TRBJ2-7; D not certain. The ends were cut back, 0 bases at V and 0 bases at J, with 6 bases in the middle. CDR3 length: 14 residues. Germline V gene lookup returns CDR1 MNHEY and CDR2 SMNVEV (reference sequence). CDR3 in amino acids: CASSLSPGSYEQYF. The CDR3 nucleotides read TGTGCCAGCAGTTTATCCCCGGGCTCCTACGAGCAGTACTTC.

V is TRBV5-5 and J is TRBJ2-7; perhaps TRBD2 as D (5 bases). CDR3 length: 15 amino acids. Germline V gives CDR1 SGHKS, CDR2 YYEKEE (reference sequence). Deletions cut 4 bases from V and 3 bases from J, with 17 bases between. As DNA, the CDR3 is TGTGCCAGCAGCCCGACGGGGTGGGGTCTCTACGAGCAGTACTTC. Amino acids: CASSPTGWGLYEQYF.

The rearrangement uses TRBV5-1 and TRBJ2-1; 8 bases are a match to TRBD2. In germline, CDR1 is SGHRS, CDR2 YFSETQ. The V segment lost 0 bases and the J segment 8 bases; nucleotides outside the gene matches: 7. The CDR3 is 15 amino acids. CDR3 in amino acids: CASSLASGRFDEQFF. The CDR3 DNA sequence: TGCGCCAGCAGCTTGGCTAGCGGGCGCTTCGATGAGCAGTTCTTC.

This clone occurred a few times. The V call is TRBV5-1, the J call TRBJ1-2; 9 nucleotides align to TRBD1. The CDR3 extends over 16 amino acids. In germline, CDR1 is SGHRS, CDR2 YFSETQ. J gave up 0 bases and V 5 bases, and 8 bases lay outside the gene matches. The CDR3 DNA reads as TGCGCCAGCAGTTCAGGGACAGGGCCAGCTAACTATGGCTACACCTTC. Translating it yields CASSSGTGPANYGYTF.

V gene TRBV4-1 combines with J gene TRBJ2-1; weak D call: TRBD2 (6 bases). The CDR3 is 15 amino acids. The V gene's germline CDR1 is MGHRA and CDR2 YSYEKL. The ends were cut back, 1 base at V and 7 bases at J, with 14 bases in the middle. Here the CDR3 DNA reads TGCGCCAGCAGCCAAGCCCGAGGGGAGGCGAATGAGCAGTTCTTC. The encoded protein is CASSQARGEANEQFF.

The CDR3 protein is CSVLPNAGGRSGYTF. Written as DNA, the CDR3 is TGCAGCGTGCTTCCGAACGCAGGGGGACGCAGCGGCTACACCTTC. J is TRBJ1-2 and V is TRBV29-1, with 7 bases identical to TRBD1. With V trimmed by 6 bases and J by 8 bases, 18 bases remained unmatched. From germline, CDR1 is SQVTM and CDR2 ANQGSEA. This CDR3 spans 15 amino acids.

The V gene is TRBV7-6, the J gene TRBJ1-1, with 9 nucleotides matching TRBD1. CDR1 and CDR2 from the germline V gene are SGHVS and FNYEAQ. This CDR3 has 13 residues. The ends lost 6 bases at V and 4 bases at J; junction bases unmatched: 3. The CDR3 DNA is TGTGCCAGCAGGGGGACAGGGAGCACTGAAGCTTTCTTT. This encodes CASRGTGSTEAFF.

CDR3 residues: CASSYSRGGLGTQYF. CDR3 sequence (DNA): TGTGCCAGCAGTTACTCTCGCGGGGGCCTGGGGACCCAGTACTTC. V gene TRBV6-6 combines with J gene TRBJ2-5; a weak D match, TRBD2 (7 bases). The CDR3 is 15 amino acids. V was clipped by 0 bases and J by 7 bases, with 15 bases between them. Germline V gene sequence: CDR1 MNHNY, CDR2 SVGAGI (reference sequence).

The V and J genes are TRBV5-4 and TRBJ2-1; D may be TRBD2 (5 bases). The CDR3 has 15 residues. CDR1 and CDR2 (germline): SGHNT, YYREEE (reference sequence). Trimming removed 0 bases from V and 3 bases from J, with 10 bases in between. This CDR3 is CASSLGTLNYNEQFF. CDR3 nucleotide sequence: TGTGCCAGCAGCTTGGGGACTCTCAACTACAATGAGCAGTTCTTC.

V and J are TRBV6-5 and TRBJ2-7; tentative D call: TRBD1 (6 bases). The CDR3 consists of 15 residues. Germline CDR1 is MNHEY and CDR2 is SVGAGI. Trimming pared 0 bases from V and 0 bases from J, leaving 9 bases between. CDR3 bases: TGTGCCAGCAGTTACTCGTTGGACAGCTCCTACGAGCAGTACTTC. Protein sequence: CASSYSLDSSYEQYF.

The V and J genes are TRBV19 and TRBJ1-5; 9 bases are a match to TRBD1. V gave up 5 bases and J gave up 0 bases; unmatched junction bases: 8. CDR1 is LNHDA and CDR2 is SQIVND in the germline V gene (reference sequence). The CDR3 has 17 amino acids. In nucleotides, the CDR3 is TGTGCCAGTAGTTCCCGACAGGGGGATTATAGCAATCAGCCCCAGCATTTT. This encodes CASSSRQGDYSNQPQHF.

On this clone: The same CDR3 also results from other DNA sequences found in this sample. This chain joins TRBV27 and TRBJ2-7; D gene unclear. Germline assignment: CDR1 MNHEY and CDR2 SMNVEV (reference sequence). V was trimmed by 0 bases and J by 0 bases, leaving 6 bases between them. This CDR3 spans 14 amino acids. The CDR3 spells CASSLSPGSYEQYF. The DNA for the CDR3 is TGTGCCAGCAGTTTATCGCCCGGCTCCTACGAGCAGTACTTC.

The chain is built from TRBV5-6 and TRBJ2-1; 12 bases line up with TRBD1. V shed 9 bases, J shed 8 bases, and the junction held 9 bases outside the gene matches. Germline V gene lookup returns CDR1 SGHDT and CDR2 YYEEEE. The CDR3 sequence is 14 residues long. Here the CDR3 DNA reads TGTGCCACCGGGGACAGGGGGCGCCCCCATGAGCAGTTCTTC. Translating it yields CATGDRGRPHEQFF. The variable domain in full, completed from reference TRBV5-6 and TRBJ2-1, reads DAGVTQSPTHLIKTRGQQVTLRCSPKSGHDTVSWYQQALGQGPQFIFQYYEEEERQRGNFPDRFSGHQFPNYSSELNVNALLLGDSALYLCATGDRGRPHEQFFGPGTRLTVL.

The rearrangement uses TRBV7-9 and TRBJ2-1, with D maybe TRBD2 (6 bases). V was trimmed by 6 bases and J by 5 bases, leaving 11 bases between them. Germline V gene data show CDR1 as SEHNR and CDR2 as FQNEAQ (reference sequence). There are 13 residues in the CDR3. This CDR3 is CASRIGGNNEQFF. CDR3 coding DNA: TGTGCCAGCAGAATTGGGGGGAACAATGAGCAGTTCTTC.

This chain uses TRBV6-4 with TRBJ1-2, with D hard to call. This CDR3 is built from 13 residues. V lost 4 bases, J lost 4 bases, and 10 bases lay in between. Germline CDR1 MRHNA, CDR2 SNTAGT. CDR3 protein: CASSAGRSYGYTF. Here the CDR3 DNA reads TGTGCCAGCAGTGCCGGGAGGAGCTATGGCTACACCTTC.

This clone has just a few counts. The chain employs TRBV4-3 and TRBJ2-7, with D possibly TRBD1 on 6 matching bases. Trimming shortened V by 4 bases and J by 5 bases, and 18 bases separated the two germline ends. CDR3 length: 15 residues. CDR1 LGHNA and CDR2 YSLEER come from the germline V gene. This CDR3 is CASSPDSSYDNEQYF. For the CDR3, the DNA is TGCGCCAGCAGCCCGGACAGTTCCTACGATAACGAGCAGTACTTC.

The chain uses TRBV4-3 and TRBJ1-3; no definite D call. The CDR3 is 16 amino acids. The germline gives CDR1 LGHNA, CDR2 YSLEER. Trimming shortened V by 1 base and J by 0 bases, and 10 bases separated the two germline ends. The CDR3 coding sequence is TGCGCCAGCAGCCAAGCGACTGTTAACTCTGGAAACACCATATATTTT. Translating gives CASSQATVNSGNTIYF.

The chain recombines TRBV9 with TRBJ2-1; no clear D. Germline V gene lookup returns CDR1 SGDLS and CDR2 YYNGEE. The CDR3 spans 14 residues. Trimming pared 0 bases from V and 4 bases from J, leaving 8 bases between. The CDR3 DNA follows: TGTGCCAGCAGCGTAGCTGAACAGTACAATGAGCAGTTCTTC. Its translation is CASSVAEQYNEQFF.

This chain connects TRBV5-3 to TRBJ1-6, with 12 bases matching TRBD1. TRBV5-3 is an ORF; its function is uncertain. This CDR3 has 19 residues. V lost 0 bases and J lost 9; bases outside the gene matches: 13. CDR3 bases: TGTGCCAGAAGCTTGGGGTGGCGGGACAGGGGGCTTAGGGTTTCACCCCTCCACTTT. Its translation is CARSLGWRDRGLRVSPLHF.

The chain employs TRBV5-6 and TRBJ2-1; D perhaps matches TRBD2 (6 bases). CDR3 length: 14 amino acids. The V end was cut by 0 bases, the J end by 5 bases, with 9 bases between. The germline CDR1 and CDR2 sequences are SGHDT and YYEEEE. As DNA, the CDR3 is TGTGCCAGCAGCTTGGCCGGAGGGAACAATGAGCAGTTCTTC. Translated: CASSLAGGNNEQFF.

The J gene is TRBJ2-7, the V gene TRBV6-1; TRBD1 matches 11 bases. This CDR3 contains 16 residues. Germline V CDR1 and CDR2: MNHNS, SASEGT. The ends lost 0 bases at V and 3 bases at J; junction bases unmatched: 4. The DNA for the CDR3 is TGTGCCAGCAGTGAAGCTCTAGGGACAGGGGGCTACGAGCAGTACTTC. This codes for CASSEALGTGGYEQYF.

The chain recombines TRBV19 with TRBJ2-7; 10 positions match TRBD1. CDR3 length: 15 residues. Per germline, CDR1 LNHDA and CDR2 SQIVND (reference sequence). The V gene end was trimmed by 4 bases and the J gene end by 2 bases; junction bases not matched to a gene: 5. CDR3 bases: TGTGCCAGTAGTAAAGGGACAGGGGCCGCCTACGAGCAGTACTTC. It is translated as CASSKGTGAAYEQYF.